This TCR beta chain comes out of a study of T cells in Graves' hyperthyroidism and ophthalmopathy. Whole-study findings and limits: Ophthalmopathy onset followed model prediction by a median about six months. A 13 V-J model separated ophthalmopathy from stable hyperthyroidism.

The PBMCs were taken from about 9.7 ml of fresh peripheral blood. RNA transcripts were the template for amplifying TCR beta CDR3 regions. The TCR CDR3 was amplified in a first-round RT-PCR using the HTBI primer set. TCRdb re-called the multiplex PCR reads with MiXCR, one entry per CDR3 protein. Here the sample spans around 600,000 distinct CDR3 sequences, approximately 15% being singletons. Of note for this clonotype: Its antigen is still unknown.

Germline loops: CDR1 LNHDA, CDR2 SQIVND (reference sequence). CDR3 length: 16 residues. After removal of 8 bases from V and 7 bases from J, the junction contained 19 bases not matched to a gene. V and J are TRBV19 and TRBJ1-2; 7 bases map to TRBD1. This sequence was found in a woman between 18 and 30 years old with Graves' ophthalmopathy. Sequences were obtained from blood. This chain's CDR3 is CASSISGGARSAGYTF. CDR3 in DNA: TGTGCCAGTTCCATATCAGGGGGGGCTCGGTCCGCTGGCTACACCTTC.